The 3 T cell receptor beta chains presented below share a single source sample, sequenced in a study of blood T cell repertoires in COVID-19. Only in-frame clones appear in the TCRdb table, and some are missing; sequencing was by immunoSEQ multiplex PCR. The sample lists about 64,000 clones; around 73% were seen once. The sample comprised peripheral blood. The origin of the receptors is an older man with acute or convalescent COVID-19.

This clone was counted once. This chain uses TRBV30 with TRBJ1-1; D unclear. CDR3 length: 12 amino acids. The V end lost 2 bases, the J end lost 0 bases, and 4 bases lay between the germline ends. CDR1 is GTSNPN and CDR2 is SVGIG in the germline V gene (reference sequence). Here the CDR3 DNA reads TGTGCCTGGAGTCACATGAACACTGAAGCTTTCTTT. Translation gives CAWSHMNTEAFF.

The chain recombines TRBV7-2 with TRBJ2-3, with a weak D call TRBD2 (5 bases). The V end was cut by 2 bases, the J end by 1 base, with 10 bases between. The germline gives CDR1 SGHTA, CDR2 FQGNSA. The CDR3 has 15 amino acids. CDR3 coding DNA: TGTGCCAGCAGCTTAAATCTAGCAGGCACAGATACGCAGTATTTT. This encodes CASSLNLAGTDTQYF.

This clone has only one observation. The chain combines TRBV5-5 with TRBJ1-1; no definite D call. Germline V CDR1 and CDR2: SGHKS, YYEKEE (reference sequence). This CDR3 comprises 13 residues. Trimming took 0 bases from V and 1 from J, leaving 4 bases between them. Here the CDR3 DNA reads TGTGCCAGCAGCTTGGCGGGGAACACTGAAGCTTTCTTT. As protein: CASSLAGNTEAFF.